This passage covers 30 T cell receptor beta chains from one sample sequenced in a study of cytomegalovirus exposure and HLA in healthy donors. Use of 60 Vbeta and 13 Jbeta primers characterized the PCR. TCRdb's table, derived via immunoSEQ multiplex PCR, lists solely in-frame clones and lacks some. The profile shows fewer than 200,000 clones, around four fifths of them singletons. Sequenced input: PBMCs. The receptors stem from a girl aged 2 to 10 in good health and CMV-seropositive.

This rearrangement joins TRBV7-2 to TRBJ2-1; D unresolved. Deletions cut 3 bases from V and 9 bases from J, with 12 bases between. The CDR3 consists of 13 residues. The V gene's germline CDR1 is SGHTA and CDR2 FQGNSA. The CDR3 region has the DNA TGTGCCAGCAGCTTCCCTACTGACTTTGAGCAGTTCTTC. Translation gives CASSFPTDFEQFF.

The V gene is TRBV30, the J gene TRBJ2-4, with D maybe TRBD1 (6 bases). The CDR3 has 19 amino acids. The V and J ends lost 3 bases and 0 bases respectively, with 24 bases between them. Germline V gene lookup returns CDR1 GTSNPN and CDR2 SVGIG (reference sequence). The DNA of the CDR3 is TGTGCCTGGAGCCGATTACAGGGTGGGAGCCTCCTAGCCAAAAACATTCAGTACTTC. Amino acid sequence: CAWSRLQGGSLLAKNIQYF.

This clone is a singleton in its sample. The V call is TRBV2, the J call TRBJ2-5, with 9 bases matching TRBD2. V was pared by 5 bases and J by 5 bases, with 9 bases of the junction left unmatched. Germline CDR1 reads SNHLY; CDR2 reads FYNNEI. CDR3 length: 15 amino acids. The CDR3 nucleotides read TGTGCCAGCAGTAATATTAGCGGGAGAGGCGAGACCCAGTACTTC. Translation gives CASSNISGRGETQYF. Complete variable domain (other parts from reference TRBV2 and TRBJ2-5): EPEVTQTPSHQVTQMGQEVILRCVPISNHLYFYWYRQILGQKVEFLVSFYNNEISEKSEIFDDQFSVERPDGSNFTLKIRSTKLEDSAMYFCASSNISGRGETQYFGPGTRLLVL.

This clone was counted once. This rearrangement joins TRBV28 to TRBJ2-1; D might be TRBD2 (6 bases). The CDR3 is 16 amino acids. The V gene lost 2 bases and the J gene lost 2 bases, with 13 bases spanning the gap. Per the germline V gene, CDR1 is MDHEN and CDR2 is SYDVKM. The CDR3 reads CASSLNTGVPYNEQFF. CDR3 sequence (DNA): TGTGCCAGCAGTTTAAATACGGGAGTCCCCTACAATGAGCAGTTCTTC.

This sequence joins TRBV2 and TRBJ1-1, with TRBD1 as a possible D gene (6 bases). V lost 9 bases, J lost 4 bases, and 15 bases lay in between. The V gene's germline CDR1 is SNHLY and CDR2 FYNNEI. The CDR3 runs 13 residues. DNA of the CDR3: TGTGCCAGGGGGGGGAGCAGGGGCACTGAAGCTTTCTTT. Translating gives CARGGSRGTEAFF.

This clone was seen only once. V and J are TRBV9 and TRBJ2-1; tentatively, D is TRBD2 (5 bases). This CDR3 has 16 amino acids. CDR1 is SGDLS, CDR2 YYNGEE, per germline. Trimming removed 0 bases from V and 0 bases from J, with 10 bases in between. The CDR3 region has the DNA TGTGCCAGCAGCGTAGAGGCGGGTGTCTCCTACAATGAGCAGTTCTTC. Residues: CASSVEAGVSYNEQFF.

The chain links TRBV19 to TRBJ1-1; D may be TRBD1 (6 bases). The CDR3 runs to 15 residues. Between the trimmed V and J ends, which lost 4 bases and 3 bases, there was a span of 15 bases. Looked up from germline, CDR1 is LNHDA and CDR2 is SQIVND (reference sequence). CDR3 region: CASSTDSYLYTEAFF. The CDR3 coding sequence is TGTGCCAGTAGTACGGACAGCTACCTTTACACTGAAGCTTTCTTT.

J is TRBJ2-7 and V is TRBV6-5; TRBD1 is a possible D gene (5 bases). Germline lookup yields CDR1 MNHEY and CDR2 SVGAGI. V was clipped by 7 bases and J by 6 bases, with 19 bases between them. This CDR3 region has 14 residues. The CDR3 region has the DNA TGTGCCAGCACCCCCACAGGTGTTAACGCCGAGCAGTACTTC. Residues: CASTPTGVNAEQYF.

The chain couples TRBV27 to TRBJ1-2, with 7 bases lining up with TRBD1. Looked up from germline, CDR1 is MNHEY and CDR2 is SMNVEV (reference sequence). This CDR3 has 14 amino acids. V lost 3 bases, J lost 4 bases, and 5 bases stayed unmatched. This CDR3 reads CASSFTGDSYGYTF. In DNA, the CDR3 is TGTGCCAGCAGTTTTACAGGGGATAGCTATGGCTACACCTTC.

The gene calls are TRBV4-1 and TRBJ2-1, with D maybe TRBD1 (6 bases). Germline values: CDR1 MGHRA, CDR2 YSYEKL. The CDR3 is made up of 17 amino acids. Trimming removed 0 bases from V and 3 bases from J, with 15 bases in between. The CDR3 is CASSQDKATGLYNEQFF. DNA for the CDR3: TGCGCCAGCAGCCAAGATAAAGCGACAGGTCTCTACAATGAGCAGTTCTTC.

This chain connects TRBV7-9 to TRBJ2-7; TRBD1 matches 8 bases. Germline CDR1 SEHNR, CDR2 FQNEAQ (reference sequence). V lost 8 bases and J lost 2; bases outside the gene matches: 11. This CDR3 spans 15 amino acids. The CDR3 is CASSRAGTGTYEQYF. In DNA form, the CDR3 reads TGTGCCAGCTCTAGGGCCGGGACAGGAACCTACGAGCAGTACTTC.

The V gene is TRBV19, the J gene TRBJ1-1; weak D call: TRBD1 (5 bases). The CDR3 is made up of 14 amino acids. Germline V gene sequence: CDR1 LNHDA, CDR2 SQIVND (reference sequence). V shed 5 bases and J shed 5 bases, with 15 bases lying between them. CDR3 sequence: CASSVRRAGTEAFF. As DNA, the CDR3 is TGTGCCAGTAGTGTACGCAGGGCTGGGACTGAAGCTTTCTTT.

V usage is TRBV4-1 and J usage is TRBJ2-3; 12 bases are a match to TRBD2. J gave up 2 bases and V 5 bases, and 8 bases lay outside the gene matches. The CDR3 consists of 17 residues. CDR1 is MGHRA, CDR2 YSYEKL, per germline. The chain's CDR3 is CASSFEGTSGLTDTQYF. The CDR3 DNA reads TGCGCCAGCAGCTTTGAAGGGACTAGCGGGCTCACAGATACGCAGTATTTT.

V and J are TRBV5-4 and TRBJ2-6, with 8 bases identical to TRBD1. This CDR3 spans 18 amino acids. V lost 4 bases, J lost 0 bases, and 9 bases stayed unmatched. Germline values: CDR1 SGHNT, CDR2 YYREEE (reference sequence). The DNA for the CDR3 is TGTGCCAGCAGCGCCGGACAGGGACCGAGCTCTGGGGCCAACGTCCTGACTTTC. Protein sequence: CASSAGQGPSSGANVLTF.

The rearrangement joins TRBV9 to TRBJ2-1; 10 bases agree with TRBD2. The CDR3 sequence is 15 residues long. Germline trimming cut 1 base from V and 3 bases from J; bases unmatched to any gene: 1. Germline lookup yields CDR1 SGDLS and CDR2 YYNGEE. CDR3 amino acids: CASSVLAGDYNEQFF. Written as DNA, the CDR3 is TGTGCCAGCAGCGTACTAGCGGGAGACTACAATGAGCAGTTCTTC.

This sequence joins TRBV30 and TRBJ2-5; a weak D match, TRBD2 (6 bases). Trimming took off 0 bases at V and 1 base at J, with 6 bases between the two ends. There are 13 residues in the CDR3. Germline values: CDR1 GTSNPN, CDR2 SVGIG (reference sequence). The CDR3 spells CAWSVGGQETQYF. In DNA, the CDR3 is TGTGCCTGGAGTGTGGGGGGCCAAGAGACCCAGTACTTC.

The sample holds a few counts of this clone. CDR3 DNA: TGTGCCAGCAGTGAGGAGGGAGAGAACACCGGGGAGCTGTTTTTT. This translates into CASSEEGENTGELFF. The chain employs TRBV6-4 and TRBJ2-2, with D tentatively TRBD2 (6 bases). V lost 3 bases to trimming and J lost 1 base, with 9 bases between them. Germline CDR1 MRHNA, CDR2 SNTAGT. The CDR3 is made up of 15 amino acids.

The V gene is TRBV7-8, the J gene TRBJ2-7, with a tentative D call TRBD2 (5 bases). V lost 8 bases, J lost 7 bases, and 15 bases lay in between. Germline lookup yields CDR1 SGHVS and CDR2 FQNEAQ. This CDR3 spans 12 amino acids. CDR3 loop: CASLKREGEQYF. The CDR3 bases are TGTGCCAGCTTGAAGAGGGAAGGGGAGCAGTACTTC.

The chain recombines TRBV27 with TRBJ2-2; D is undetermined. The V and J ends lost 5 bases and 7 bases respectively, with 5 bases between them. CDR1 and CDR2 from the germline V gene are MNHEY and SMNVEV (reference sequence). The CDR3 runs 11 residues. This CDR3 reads CASSAFGELFF. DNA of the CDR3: TGTGCCAGCAGTGCGTTCGGGGAGCTGTTTTTT.

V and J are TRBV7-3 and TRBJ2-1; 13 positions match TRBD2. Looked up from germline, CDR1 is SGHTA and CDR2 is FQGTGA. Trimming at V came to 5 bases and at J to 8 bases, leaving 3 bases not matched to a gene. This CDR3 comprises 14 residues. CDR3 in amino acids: CASSGGLAGYEQFF. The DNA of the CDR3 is TGTGCCAGCAGCGGGGGACTAGCGGGATATGAGCAGTTCTTC. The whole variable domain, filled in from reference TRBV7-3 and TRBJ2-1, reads GAGVSQTPSNKVTEKGKYVELRCDPISGHTALYWYRQSLGQGPEFLIYFQGTGAADDSGLPNDRFFAVRPEGSVSTLKIQRTERGDSAVYLCASSGGLAGYEQFFGPGTRLTVL.

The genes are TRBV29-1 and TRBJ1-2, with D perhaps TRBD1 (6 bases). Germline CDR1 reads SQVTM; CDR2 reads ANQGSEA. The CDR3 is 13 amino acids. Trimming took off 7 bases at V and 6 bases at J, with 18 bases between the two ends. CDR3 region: CSAPGRGTDGYTF. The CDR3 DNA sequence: TGCAGCGCCCCTGGGAGGGGGACGGATGGCTACACCTTC.

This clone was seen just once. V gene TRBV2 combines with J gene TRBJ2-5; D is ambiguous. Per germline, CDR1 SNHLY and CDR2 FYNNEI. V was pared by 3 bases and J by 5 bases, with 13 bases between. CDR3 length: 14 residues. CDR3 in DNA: TGTGCCAGCAGTGAGAATTCCCCCCGGGAGACCCAGTACTTC. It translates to CASSENSPRETQYF.

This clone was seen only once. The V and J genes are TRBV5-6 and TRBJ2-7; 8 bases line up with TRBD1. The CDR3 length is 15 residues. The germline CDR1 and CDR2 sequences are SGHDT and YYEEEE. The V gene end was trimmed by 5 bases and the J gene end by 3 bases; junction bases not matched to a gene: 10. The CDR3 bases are TGTGCCAGCAGAGAAACAGGGGGAGAGGTCTACGAGCAGTACTTC. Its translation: CASRETGGEVYEQYF.

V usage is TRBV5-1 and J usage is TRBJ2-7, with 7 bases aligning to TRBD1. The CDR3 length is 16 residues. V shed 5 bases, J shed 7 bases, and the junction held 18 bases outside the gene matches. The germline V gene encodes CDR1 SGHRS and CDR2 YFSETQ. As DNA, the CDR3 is TGCGCCAGCAGACAAAAATACAGGGGAATAGGAGGTGAGCAGTACTTC. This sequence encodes CASRQKYRGIGGEQYF.

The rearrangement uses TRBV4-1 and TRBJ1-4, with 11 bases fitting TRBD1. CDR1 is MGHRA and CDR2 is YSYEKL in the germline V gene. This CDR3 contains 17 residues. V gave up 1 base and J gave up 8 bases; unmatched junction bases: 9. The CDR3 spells CASSQGDGRTGGEKLFF. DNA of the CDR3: TGCGCCAGCAGCCAAGGAGACGGCAGGACAGGGGGCGAAAAACTGTTTTTT.

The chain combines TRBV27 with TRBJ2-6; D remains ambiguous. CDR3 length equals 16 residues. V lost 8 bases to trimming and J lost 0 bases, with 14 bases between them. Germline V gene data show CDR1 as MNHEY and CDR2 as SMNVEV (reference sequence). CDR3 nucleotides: TGTGCCAGCGGCCGGATAGAGGTCTCTGGGGCCAACGTCCTGACTTTC. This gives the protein CASGRIEVSGANVLTF.

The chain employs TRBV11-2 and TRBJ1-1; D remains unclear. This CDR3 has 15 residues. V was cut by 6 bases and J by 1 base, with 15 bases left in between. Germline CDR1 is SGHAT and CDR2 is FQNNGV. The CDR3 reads CASREAFHGNTEAFF. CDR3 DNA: TGTGCCAGCAGGGAGGCCTTCCACGGGAACACTGAAGCTTTCTTT.

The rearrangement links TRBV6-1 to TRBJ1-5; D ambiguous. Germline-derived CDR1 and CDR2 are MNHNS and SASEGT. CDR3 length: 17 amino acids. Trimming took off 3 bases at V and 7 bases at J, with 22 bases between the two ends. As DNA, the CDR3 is TGTGCCAGCAGTGAGGGCTTTTCGCGACCTAGCGACCAGCCCCAGCATTTT. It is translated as CASSEGFSRPSDQPQHF.

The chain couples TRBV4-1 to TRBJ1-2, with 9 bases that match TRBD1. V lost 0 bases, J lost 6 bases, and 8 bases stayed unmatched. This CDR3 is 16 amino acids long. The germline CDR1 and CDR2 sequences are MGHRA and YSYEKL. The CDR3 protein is CASSQDRNRGLDGYTF. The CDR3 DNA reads TGCGCCAGCAGCCAAGACCGGAACAGGGGGCTCGATGGCTACACCTTC.

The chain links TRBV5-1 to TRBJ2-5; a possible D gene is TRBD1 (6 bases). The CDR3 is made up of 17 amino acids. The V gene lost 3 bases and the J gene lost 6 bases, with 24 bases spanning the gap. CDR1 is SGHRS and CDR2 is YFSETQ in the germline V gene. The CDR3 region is CASSWETQGQVGKTQYF. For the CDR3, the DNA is TGCGCCAGCAGCTGGGAGACCCAGGGGCAGGTGGGAAAGACCCAGTACTTC.